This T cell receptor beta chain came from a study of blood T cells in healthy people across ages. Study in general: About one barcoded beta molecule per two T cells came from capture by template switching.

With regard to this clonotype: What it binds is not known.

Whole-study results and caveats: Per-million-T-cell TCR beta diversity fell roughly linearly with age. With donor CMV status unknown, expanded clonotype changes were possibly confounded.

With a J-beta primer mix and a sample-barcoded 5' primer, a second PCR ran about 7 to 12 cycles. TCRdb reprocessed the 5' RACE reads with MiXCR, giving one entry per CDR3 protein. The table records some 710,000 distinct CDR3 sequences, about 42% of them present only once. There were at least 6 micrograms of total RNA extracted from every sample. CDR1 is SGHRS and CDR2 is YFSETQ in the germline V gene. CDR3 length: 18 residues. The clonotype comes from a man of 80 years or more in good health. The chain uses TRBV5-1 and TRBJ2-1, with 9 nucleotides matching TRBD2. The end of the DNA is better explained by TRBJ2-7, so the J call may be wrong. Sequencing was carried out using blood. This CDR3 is CASSLAPSGMIPYNEQYF. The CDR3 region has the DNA TGCGCCAGCAGCTTGGCACCTAGCGGGATGATCCCCTACAATGAGCAGTACTTC.